This T cell receptor (beta chain) was profiled in a study of shared clonotypes between healthy human individuals. Naive CD8 cells lacked CD45RO, underwent positive selection for CCR7 and left out terminally differentiated effector memory CD45RA+ cells. Germline V gene lookup returns CDR1 SGHDT and CDR2 YYEEEE. The CDR3 spans 16 residues. V trimming: 4 bases; J trimming: 8 bases; junction bases outside the gene matches: 10. Sequencing used immunoSEQ multiplex PCR; TCRdb keeps in-frame clones, though not all of them. The sample holds roughly 2,000,000 clones, around 95% seen once. J is TRBJ2-1 and V is TRBV5-6, with TRBD2 identical over 12 bases. The TCR was taken from a man aged 18 to 30 in good health. Some clones in this sample may be carry-over from other donors' samples. Sequenced material: naive CD8+ T cells from PBMCs. The CDR3 DNA reads TGTGCCAGCAGCAATGACGGACTAGCGGGACTGTATGAGCAGTTCTTC. It translates to CASSNDGLAGLYEQFF.